This T cell receptor (beta chain) was obtained from a study of blood T cell repertoires in COVID-19. Background on the study: The origin of the acute and convalescent COVID-19 samples was the United States, Italy and Spain. Sources were T cells, B-cell-depleted T cells, or PBMCs; the material itself was cDNA or gDNA.

Authors' data handling: Amplified reference gene primers provided the basis for estimating nucleated cell counts. TCRdb's table, derived via immunoSEQ multiplex PCR, lists solely in-frame clones and lacks some. V, J and clone size derive from that table, while D and trimming were established from the DNA sequence. The sample lists around 70,000 clones; roughly 82% were seen once. This CDR3 has 15 residues. Germline V gives CDR1 SEHNR, CDR2 FQNEAQ (reference sequence). Trimming removed 1 base from V and 8 bases from J; junction bases left unmatched: 10. The chain employs TRBV7-9 and TRBJ1-2, with 7 bases fitting TRBD1. The TCR originated in a man aged 55-75 years with acute or convalescent COVID-19. The specimen was peripheral blood. The CDR3, as DNA: TGTGCCAGCAGCTTAGTGGTTCAGGGGGGAGAAGGCTACACCTTC. It yields the protein CASSLVVQGGEGYTF.